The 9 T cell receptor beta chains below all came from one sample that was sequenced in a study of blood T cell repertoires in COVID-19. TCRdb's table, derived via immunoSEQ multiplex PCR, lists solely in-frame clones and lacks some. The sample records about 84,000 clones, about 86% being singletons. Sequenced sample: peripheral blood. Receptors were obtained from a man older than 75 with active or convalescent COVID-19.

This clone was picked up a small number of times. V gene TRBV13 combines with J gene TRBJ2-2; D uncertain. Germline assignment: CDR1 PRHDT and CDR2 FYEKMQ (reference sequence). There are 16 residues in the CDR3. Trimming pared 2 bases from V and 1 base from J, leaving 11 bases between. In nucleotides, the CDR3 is TGTGCCAGCAGCTTACAATACAGTGGGAACACCGGGGAGCTGTTTTTT. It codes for CASSLQYSGNTGELFF.

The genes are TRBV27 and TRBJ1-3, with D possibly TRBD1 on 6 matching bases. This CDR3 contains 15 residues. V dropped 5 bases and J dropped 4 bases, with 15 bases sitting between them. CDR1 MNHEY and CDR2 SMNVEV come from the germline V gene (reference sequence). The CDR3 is CASSTRGPPGNTIYF. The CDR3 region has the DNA TGTGCCAGCAGTACCAGGGGCCCGCCCGGAAACACCATATATTTT.

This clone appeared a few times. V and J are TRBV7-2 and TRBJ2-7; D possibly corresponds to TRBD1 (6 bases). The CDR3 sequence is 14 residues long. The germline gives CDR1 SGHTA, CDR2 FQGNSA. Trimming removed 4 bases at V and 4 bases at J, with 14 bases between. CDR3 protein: CASSSRDKPYEQYF. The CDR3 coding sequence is TGTGCCAGCAGCTCCCGGGACAAGCCTTACGAGCAGTACTTC.

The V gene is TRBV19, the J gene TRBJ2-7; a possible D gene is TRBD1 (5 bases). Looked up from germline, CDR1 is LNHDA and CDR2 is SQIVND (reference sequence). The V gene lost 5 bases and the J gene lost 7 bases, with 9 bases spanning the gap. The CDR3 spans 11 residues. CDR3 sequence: CASSSDREQYF. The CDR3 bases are TGTGCCAGTAGTTCTGACAGAGAGCAGTACTTC.

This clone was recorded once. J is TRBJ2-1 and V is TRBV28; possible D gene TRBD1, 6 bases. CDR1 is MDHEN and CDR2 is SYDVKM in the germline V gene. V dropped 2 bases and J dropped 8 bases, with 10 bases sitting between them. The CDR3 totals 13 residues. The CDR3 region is CASSLTGRHEQFF. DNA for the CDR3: TGTGCCAGCAGTTTAACAGGGCGACATGAGCAGTTCTTC.

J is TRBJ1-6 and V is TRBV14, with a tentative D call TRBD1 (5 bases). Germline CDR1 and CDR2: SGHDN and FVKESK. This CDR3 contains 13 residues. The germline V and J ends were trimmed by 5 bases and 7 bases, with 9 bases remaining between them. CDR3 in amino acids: CASSLRGNSPLHF. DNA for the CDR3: TGTGCCAGCAGCTTGCGGGGGAATTCACCCCTCCACTTT.

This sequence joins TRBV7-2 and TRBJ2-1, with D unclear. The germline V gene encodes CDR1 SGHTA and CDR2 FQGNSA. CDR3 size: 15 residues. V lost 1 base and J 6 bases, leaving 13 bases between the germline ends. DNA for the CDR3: TGTGCCAGCAGCTTAGTTCAACAGTTCGTCAATGAGCAGTTCTTC. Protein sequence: CASSLVQQFVNEQFF.

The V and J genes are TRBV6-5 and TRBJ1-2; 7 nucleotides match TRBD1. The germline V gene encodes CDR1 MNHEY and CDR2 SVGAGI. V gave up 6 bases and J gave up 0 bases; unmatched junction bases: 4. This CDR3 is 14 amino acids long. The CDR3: CASRGTAANYGYTF. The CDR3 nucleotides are TGTGCCAGCAGGGGGACAGCTGCTAACTATGGCTACACCTTC.

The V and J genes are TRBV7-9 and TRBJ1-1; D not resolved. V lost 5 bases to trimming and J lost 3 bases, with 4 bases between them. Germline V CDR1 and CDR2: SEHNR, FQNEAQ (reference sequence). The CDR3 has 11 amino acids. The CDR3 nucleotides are TGTGCCAGCAGCCTTTACACTGAAGCTTTCTTT. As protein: CASSLYTEAFF.